This TCR beta chain was sequenced in a study of T cells after yellow fever vaccination. This clonotype was found a few times. This CDR3 spans 15 amino acids. The V gene end was trimmed by 1 base and the J gene end by 2 bases; junction bases not matched to a gene: 1. CDR1 is DFQATT, CDR2 SNEGSKA, per germline (reference sequence). The study made its TCR cDNA through 5'RACE template switching. That step introduced a universal primer site along with UMIs. MiXCR was run by TCRdb on the 5' RACE reads, yielding one entry per CDR3 protein. The data hold 300,000 to 350,000 distinct CDR3 sequences, with less than 9.5% observed a single time.

This sample comprised PBMCs, obtained more than 35 days after the first yellow fever vaccination. The genes are TRBV20-1 and TRBJ2-5; 13 positions match TRBD2. The clonotype comes from a man aged 18 to 30 who received the YFV17D yellow fever vaccine. Written as DNA, the CDR3 is TGCAGTGCTAGAGGACTAGCGGGGGGACAAGAGACCCAGTACTTC. Its translation: CSARGLAGGQETQYF.